These T cell receptor beta chains were read from a single sample in a study of technical replicates of blood from several donors. Profiling relied on immunoSEQ multiplex PCR, and the TCRdb table lists in-frame clones only, not all of them. The sample records 11,000 or so clones, 85% to 95% being singletons. Material for sequencing was PBMCs. Source of these receptors: a human donor in good health. Both conserved end residues are part of each CDR3. D genes are given only for firm matches. Size tells how often a clone was seen (once, few, many) or the class of an expanded clone, and some rows leave it out.

clone_size	v_call	j_call	d_call	cdr3_aa	cdr3_nt
NA	TRBV11-3	TRBJ2-3	NA	CASGSGADTQYF	TGTGCCAGCGGCAGCGGTGCAGATACGCAGTATTTT
once	TRBV2	TRBJ2-1	NA	CAGGTDSSFGNEQFF	TGTGCCGGGGGGACAGACAGCTCCTTCGGCAATGAGCAGTTCTTC
NA	TRBV30	TRBJ2-5	NA	CAWEGTTSGEQYF	TGTGCCTGGGAGGGTACCACTTCGGGGGAGCAGTACTTC
NA	TRBV20-1	TRBJ2-5	NA	CSARSGETQYF	TGCAGTGCTAGATCGGGTGAGACCCAGTACTTC
NA	TRBV19	TRBJ1-2	NA	CASSWAGDGYTF	TGTGCCAGTAGTTGGGCAGGGGATGGCTACACCTTC
NA	TRBV7-8	TRBJ2-1	NA	CASSWTGFSYNEQFF	TGTGCCAGCAGCTGGACTGGTTTCTCCTACAATGAGCAGTTCTTC
NA	TRBV7-9	TRBJ1-5	NA	CASSSRVGGTEQPQHF	TGTGCCAGCAGCTCGAGAGTGGGGGGGACGGAGCAGCCCCAGCATTTT
NA	TRBV5-1	TRBJ1-4	TRBD1	CASSRQGSEANEKLFF	TGCGCCAGCAGTCGACAGGGATCAGAGGCTAATGAAAAACTGTTTTTT
NA	TRBV18	TRBJ1-1	NA	CASSPGGLNTEAFF	TGTGCCAGCTCACCGGGAGGACTGAACACTGAAGCTTTCTTT
NA	TRBV27	TRBJ1-2	NA	CASSSSIRNYGYTF	TGTGCCAGCAGTTCGTCAATCAGGAACTATGGCTACACCTTC
NA	TRBV2	TRBJ1-5	NA	CASSVPENQPQHF	TGTGCCAGCAGTGTGCCGGAGAATCAGCCCCAGCATTTT
NA	TRBV9	TRBJ2-3	NA	CASSVEARRADTQYF	TGTGCCAGCAGCGTAGAGGCTCGTCGGGCAGATACGCAGTATTTT
NA	TRBV5-1	TRBJ2-7	NA	CASSLDGGTISYEQYF	TGCGCCAGCAGCTTGGATGGAGGGACGATCTCCTACGAGCAGTACTTC
NA	TRBV7-9	TRBJ2-7	TRBD1	CASSLQTGALDEQYF	TGTGCCAGCAGCTTACAAACAGGGGCCCTCGACGAGCAGTACTTC
NA	TRBV19	TRBJ2-3	TRBD2	CASSFGLASATDTQYF	TGTGCCAGTAGTTTCGGACTAGCATCGGCCACAGATACGCAGTATTTT
NA	TRBV5-1	TRBJ2-1	TRBD1	CASSLMTGLNEQFF	TGCGCCAGCAGCTTGATGACAGGGCTGAATGAGCAGTTCTTC
NA	TRBV30	TRBJ1-2	NA	CASSSRDTNYGYTF	TGTGCTTCTTCCTCCCGGGACACTAACTATGGCTACACCTTC
NA	TRBV30	TRBJ2-2	NA	CAWNRGNTGELFF	TGTGCCTGGAATAGGGGCAACACCGGGGAGCTGTTTTTT
NA	TRBV25-1	TRBJ2-7	TRBD2	CASSDFPGLAGVGEQYF	TGTGCCAGCAGTGATTTCCCGGGGCTAGCGGGAGTCGGCGAGCAGTACTTC
few	TRBV10-1	TRBJ2-7	TRBD1	CASSEGTGDYYEQYF	TGCGCCAGCAGTGAAGGGACAGGGGATTACTACGAGCAGTACTTC
NA	TRBV30	TRBJ1-1	TRBD1	CAWSVLGQVNTEAFF	TGTGCCTGGAGTGTACTAGGACAGGTAAACACTGAAGCTTTCTTT
few	TRBV6-7	TRBJ2-2	NA	CASSYGFGQLTSRLTGELFF	TGTGCCAGCAGTTACGGATTCGGACAGCTCACTTCTAGGCTCACCGGGGAGCTGTTTTTT
once	TRBV2	TRBJ2-6	NA	CASTEGRGGVLTF	TGTGCCAGCACGGAGGGGAGAGGTGGCGTCCTGACTTTC
NA	TRBV20-1	TRBJ2-1	NA	CSAQQGHEQFF	TGCAGTGCTCAACAGGGCCATGAGCAGTTCTTC
NA	TRBV4-2	TRBJ2-5	TRBD2	CASSPGTSSETQYF	TGTGCCAGCAGCCCAGGGACTAGTTCTGAGACCCAGTACTTC